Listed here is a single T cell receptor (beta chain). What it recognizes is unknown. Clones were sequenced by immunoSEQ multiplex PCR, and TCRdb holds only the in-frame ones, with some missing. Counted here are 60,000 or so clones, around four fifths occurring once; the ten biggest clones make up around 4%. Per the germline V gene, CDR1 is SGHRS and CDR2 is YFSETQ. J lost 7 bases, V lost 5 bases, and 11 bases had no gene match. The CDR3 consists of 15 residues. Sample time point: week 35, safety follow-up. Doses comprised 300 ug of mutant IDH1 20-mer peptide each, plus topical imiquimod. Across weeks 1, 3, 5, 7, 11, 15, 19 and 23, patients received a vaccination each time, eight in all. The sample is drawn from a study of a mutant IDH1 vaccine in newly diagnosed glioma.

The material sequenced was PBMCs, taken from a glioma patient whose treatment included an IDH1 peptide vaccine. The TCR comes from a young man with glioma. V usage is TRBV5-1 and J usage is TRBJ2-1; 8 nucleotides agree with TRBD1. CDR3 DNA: TGCGCCAGCAGTCGAACAGGGGGGAACGTAAATGAGCAGTTCTTC. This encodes CASSRTGGNVNEQFF.